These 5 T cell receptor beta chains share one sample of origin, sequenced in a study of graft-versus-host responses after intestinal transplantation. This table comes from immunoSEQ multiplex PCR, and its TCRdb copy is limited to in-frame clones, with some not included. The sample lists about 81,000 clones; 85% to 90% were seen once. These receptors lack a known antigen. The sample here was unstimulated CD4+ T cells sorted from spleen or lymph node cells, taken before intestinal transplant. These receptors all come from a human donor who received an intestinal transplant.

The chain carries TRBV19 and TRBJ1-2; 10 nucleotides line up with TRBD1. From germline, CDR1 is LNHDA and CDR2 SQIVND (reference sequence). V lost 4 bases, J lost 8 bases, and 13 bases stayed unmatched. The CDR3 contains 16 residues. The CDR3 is CASSTGTGEYRSGYTF. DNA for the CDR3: TGTGCCAGTAGTACCGGGACAGGGGAGTACCGGAGCGGCTACACCTTC.

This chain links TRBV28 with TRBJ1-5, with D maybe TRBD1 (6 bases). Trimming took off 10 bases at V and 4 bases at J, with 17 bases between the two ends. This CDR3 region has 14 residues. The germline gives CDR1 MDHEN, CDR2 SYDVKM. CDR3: CAILPTGPNQPQHF. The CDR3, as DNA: TGTGCCATCCTGCCGACAGGCCCTAATCAGCCCCAGCATTTT.

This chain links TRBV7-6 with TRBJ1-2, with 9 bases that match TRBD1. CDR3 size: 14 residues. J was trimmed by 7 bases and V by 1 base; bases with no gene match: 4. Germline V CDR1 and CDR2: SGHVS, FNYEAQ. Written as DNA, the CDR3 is TGTGCCAGCAGCTTAGGGACAGGGGAGGCTGGCTACACCTTC. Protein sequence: CASSLGTGEAGYTF.

Written as DNA, the CDR3 is TGTGCCAGTAGTGCGGACTTTAATTCACCCCTCCACTTT. It yields the protein CASSADFNSPLHF. V usage is TRBV19 and J usage is TRBJ1-6, with no clear D. The CDR3 runs to 13 residues. Trimming stripped 5 bases from V and 6 bases from J, with 8 bases between. The germline gives CDR1 LNHDA, CDR2 SQIVND (reference sequence).

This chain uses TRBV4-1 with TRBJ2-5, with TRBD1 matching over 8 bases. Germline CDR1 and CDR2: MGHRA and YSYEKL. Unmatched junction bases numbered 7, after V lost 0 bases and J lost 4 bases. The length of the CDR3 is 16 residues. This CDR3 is CASSQDQGTGGETQYF. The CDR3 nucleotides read TGCGCCAGCAGCCAAGATCAGGGGACAGGCGGAGAGACCCAGTACTTC.